A single T cell receptor beta chain is shown here with its context. The record originates from a study of T cell responses to AZD1222 COVID-19 vaccine. TCRdb's copy holds only in-frame clones and misses some; the assay was immunoSEQ multiplex PCR. The sample has approximately 150,000 clones, about nine tenths seen once. The length of the CDR3 is 16 residues. V lost 3 bases and J 2 bases, leaving 15 bases between the germline ends. Germline CDR1 LNHDA, CDR2 SQIVND (reference sequence). Sequences were derived from peripheral blood, sampled 28 days after the second AZD1222 dose. The receptor's source is an adult who received the AZD1222 COVID-19 vaccine. The chain joins TRBV19 to TRBJ2-3; D call uncertain. The DNA for the CDR3 is TGTGCCAGTAGTATTTCTCCGGGCAGGTCCACAGATACGCAGTATTTT. The encoded protein is CASSISPGRSTDTQYF.